This T cell receptor beta chain comes out of a study of cytomegalovirus exposure and HLA in healthy donors listed by TCRdb under 2017. Broadly, across the study: An earlier analysis of about 530 of the donors reported about 280 Gb of sequence data and around 110 million unique TCR beta sequences obtained from about 179 million T cells. Approximately 300 gigabases of sequencing data and tens of millions of unique TCR sequences were included in an early release covering 500 to 750 HLA-typed donors. Among the approximately 400 genotyped donors, approximately 76% belonged to the genetic ancestry cluster associated with self-reported Caucasian donors. The study aimed to test whether cataloging public T cell receptors could reveal signatures of past pathogen exposure. The T cell repertoires of 700 or so subjects were profiled by immunosequencing and related to cytomegalovirus serostatus. A separate validation cohort of roughly 130 different subjects was used in addition to the approximately 700-subject first cohort. High-throughput TCR immunosequencing, statistical association of individual TCRs with disease status, and machine learning were combined to predict cytomegalovirus infection status. A later analysis re-examined previously published TCR beta repertoires from 610 or so donors and added high-resolution HLA genotyping to investigate patterns of TCR occurrence. The later analysis used no new phenotypic data to find candidate immune exposures, relying instead on TCR beta sequences and their occurrence across donors. An earlier analysis of fewer than 700 of the donors applied high-throughput TCR beta sequencing to assess whether each TCR beta V gene segment acted as functional or pseudogenic. Donor age, sex, ethnicity and CMV serostatus were compiled together with the repertoire data. Genome-wide SNP genotypes for about 55% of the roughly 670 donors were used in a later genetic analysis, which treated that subset as a discovery cohort. All discovery cohort repertoires had been generated on a single sequencing platform. HLA typing covered class I and class II loci at four-digit resolution. The number of typed donors differed by locus: roughly 629-640 for A, B, C, DRB1 and DQB1; some 500 for DQA1; some 590 for DPA1; and 400 to 480 for DPB1. A few DR-DQ haplotypes were handled as single units for association and clustering because linkage in the cohort was strong. Among some 400 genotyped donors of the cohort, an average of approximately 240,000 unique TCR beta nucleotide sequences were sequenced per donor, roughly 20% of them non-productive. What the work shows at the level of the full study, not this receptor alone: In an earlier analysis of 450 to 750 of the donors, most TCR beta V segments appeared in productive rearrangements about 87% or about 30% of the time, broadly matching IMGT annotations. For the cohort, immune exposure information was limited to CMV serostatus. A total of about 180 TCR beta chains were listed by the study as associated with cytomegalovirus. In this cohort, only TCR beta chains were sequenced, and detectable features were limited by the absence of alpha or paired-chain data. Strong co-occurrence of HLA alleles, especially DR and DQ, made assigning TCR associations to individual alleles difficult. Linkage disequilibrium might explain the correlated functional status among segregating V segments, but an unknown experimental factor could not be excluded. Because counts were too low, some 17 rarely observed V segments, including chromosome 9 orphons, were left out of the earlier analysis of some 640 of the donors. In a later analysis, TCR association rates were found to vary across HLA loci, with the most associated TCRs seen for DRB1 alleles and the fewest for HLA-C alleles. A cluster of highly shared sequence variants was judged likely to be a technical artifact of the sequencing pipeline. Presence/absence analyses assumed roughly uniform sequencing depth across donors, an assumption that may not hold. A further reported finding was that TCR beta sequences accurately predicted the HLA-A and HLA-B alleles for most subjects in the first cohort. The authors suggested that the approach could potentially be extended to other disease states and immunological phenotypes. According to a later analysis, most CMV-associated TCR beta chains appeared to be HLA-restricted, and the HLA associations seemed to be driven largely by CMV exposure. In vitro tests confirmed that three of the cytomegalovirus-associated TCR beta chains recognize cytomegalovirus antigens. The 87-base-pair reads could not distinguish some IMGT-functional V segments, including TRBV6-2 and TRBV6-3, so those segments were excluded. The classifier was reported to diagnose cytomegalovirus status with high specificity and sensitivity in both the original cohort and the validation cohort. While some public TCRs were present in many individuals, most TCR sequences turned up only very rarely across donors. In a later analysis, several top co-occurrence clusters were reported to appear linked to parvovirus B19, influenza, CMV and Epstein-Barr virus. Specific HLA alleles were associated with roughly 17,000 TCR beta sequences at a false discovery rate of 0.05 in a later analysis. Because HLA typing was missing for some donors at each locus, association tests included only the typed subset. In a later analysis, HLA-associated TCR beta chains were found to be more clonally expanded and to have lower generation probabilities than equally common non-associated chains. In a later genetic analysis, fewer N-insertions in productive TCRs were reported among donors in an Asian-associated ancestry cluster than the approximately 670-donor mean. An association between a missense DCLRE1C variant and V-gene and J-gene trimming of TCR beta chains was found in a later genetic analysis and replicated in an independent cohort.

In total, approximately 690 healthy bone marrow donors made up the cohort. All cohort members were sampled while nominally healthy, although unrecorded immune exposures were likely present. The donor was CMV seropositive and was included in the group of 300 or so seropositive cohort members. Each donor provided a peripheral blood sample, and peripheral blood mononuclear cells were used for TCR beta sequencing. Genomic DNA was extracted from the blood cell samples with the Qiagen DNeasy Blood Extraction Kit. Details on this clone: There is no known antigen for this receptor. Nothing much larger sits one base from this clone, and base qualities are not available.

The library was made by the immunoSEQ multiplex PCR assay. The multiplex PCR relied on a mix of 60 forward primers for TCR Vbeta segments and 13 reverse primers for TCR Jbeta segments. Amplification of the CDR3 region of rearranged TCR beta genes was performed with a multiplex PCR assay on genomic DNA. Amplified TCR beta libraries were sequenced as 87-base-pair reads on the Illumina HiSeq System. In the source study's methods: Across the roughly 700 repertoires, a later analysis counted approximately 75 million unique TCR beta chains, roughly 11 million of which were shared by at least two donors. A nearest-neighbor algorithm error-corrected the raw reads and collapsed the reads into unique sequences, merging closely related sequences to remove PCR and sequencing errors. To assign V, D and J gene segments, CDR3 sequences were aligned to IMGT reference sequences. For a sequence to be retained, at least a six-nucleotide match to both a V gene segment and a J gene segment was required. Rearrangements were called productive when the CDR3 lacked stop codons and stayed in frame with V and J; all others were non-productive. CDR3 was defined according to IMGT convention as the region running from the second conserved V-encoded cysteine to the conserved J-encoded phenylalanine. The earlier analysis of about 610 of the donors excluded sequences that lacked an unambiguous match to a single V gene segment. In an earlier analysis of 587 of the donors, a V segment was called functional when productive rearrangements were above 56.7%, and segregating when the standard deviation between donors exceeded 5%. A statistical classification framework was built for diagnosing cytomegalovirus status from the catalog of TCR beta chain sequences. A later analysis assigned V and J genes by comparing TCR nucleotide sequences with IMGT/GENE-DB human TR gene sequences. The TCRdist pipeline was used in a later analysis to assign CDR3 sequences and most-parsimonious VDJ recombination scenarios. In a later analysis, each TCR beta chain was defined by its CDR3 amino acid sequence together with its V-gene family, and reads without a unique V-gene family were excluded. To address suspected cross-contamination and a sequencing artifact, a later analysis removed some 620 highly shared, low-generation-probability nucleotide sequences. For each public chain, a later analysis derived a clonal expansion index from normalized ranks of inferred template counts within each repertoire. A later analysis computed generation probabilities with a VDJ recombination model fitted to out-of-frame rearrangements, and checked the results against IGoR. In a later analysis, TCR-TCR, TCR-HLA and TCR-CMV co-occurrence was scored with hypergeometric tests, and a repertoire-size bias correction was applied to TCR pairs. In a later analysis, false discovery rates were estimated by permuting HLA or CMV assignments 20 times. A later analysis grouped co-occurring TCRs with DBSCAN, adding TCRdist sequence similarity when clustering within HLA-allele-positive subsets. Repertoires with fewer than 30,000 or more than 120,000 public chains, plus five repertoires with anomalous nucleotide sharing, were excluded from co-occurrence clustering. TCRdb took over this immuneACCESS table, retaining in-frame rearrangements with V and J assigned. Such tables are incomplete; in checked studies, under half of the missing clones stem from an unresolved V gene, and the remainder is unexplained. V and J calls and clone size are given by that table; D and trimming were obtained from the DNA. The sample table holds 79,000 or so clones, of which roughly 73% were seen once. The ten largest clonotypes hold 16% of the sample.

Looking up the germline V gene yields CDR1 MNHEY and CDR2 SVGAGI. The CDR3, cysteine through phenylalanine, is 16 amino acids long. The only DNA kept is the CDR3, 48 bases in frame from the first base. Unmatched junction bases come to 6, with V trimmed by 2 bases and J by 0 bases. Sequences were obtained from PBMCs. This receptor was identified in a woman aged 40-49 years in good health and CMV-seropositive. The chain was built from TRBV6-5 and TRBJ1-1, and 7 bases in between align with TRBD1. This receptor carries the CDR3 CASSYTSGGMNTEAFF. The nucleotides read TGTGCCAGCAGTTACACGTCAGGGGGGATGAACACTGAAGCTTTCTTT.